What follows is one T cell receptor beta chain and its context. Its antigen is still unknown. The CDR3 is made up of 18 amino acids. CDR1 and CDR2 (germline): LGHNA, YSLEER. The V segment lost 0 bases and the J segment 1 base; nucleotides outside the gene matches: 7. The data were obtained in a study of cytomegalovirus exposure and HLA in healthy donors. Study observations and caveats: Fewer N-insertions than the roughly 630-donor mean were reportedly shown by an Asian-associated ancestry cluster in a later analysis.

A multiplex PCR was run with 60 Vbeta primers and 13 Jbeta primers. Some clones are missing from TCRdb's copy, which holds only in-frame ones; the method was immunoSEQ multiplex PCR. The sample lists 120,000 to 150,000 clones, about 80% occurring once. This chain joins TRBV4-3 and TRBJ2-5, with TRBD2 matching 11 bases. Sequences were obtained from PBMCs. The receptor was derived from a man aged 35 to 55 in good health and CMV-seropositive. CDR3 residues: CASSQDGLAGGIQETQYF. CDR3 sequence (DNA): TGCGCCAGCAGCCAAGATGGGCTAGCGGGGGGAATCCAAGAGACCCAGTACTTC.